These T cell receptor beta chains were read from a single sample in a study of Graves' ophthalmopathy and Graves' hyperthyroidism. TCRdb passed the multiplex PCR reads through MiXCR, listing each CDR3 protein once. The table lists about 400,000 distinct CDR3 sequences, around 17% of them singletons. Sequencing was done on a sample of peripheral blood. Receptor source: a woman in her late teens or twenties with Graves' ophthalmopathy. CDR3s include the opening cysteine and the closing phenylalanine or tryptophan. D genes are given only for firm matches. Some rows have no size entry. The others give once, few or many, or a class for an expanded clone.

j_call | clone_size | v_call | d_call | cdr3_aa | cdr3_nt
TRBJ1-1 | many | TRBV28 | NA | CASSPEENTEAFF | TGTGCCAGCAGCCCTGAGGAGAACACTGAAGCTTTCTTT
TRBJ2-5 | many | TRBV27 | TRBD1 | CASSLLRTGGAGRETQYF | TGTGCCAGCAGTTTATTACGGACAGGGGGCGCCGGGAGAGAGACCCAGTACTTC
TRBJ1-6 | many | TRBV28 | NA | CASSLGSYNSPLHF | TGTGCCAGCAGTTTAGGCAGCTATAATTCACCCCTCCACTTT
TRBJ2-7 | NA | TRBV27 | TRBD2 | CASSLSLRSGRDYEQYF | TGTGCCAGCAGTTTATCCCTACGGAGCGGGAGGGACTACGAGCAGTACTTC
TRBJ1-5 | many | TRBV6-2/TRBV6-3 | NA | CASRNNVLDNQPQHF | TGTGCCAGCAGGAACAATGTTTTGGACAATCAGCCCCAGCATTTT
TRBJ1-5 | many | TRBV18 | NA | CASSPDAGSNQPQHF | TGTGCCAGCTCACCAGACGCAGGTAGCAATCAGCCCCAGCATTTT
TRBJ1-3 | many | TRBV19 | NA | CASSIGDSGNTIYF | TGTGCCAGTAGTATAGGTGATTCCGGAAACACCATATATTTT
TRBJ2-5 | many | TRBV6-2/TRBV6-3 | TRBD2 | CASWSRRTSGIKETQYF | TGTGCCAGCTGGTCCCGTCGGACTAGCGGGATCAAAGAGACCCAGTACTTC
TRBJ2-4 | many | TRBV11-1 | TRBD1 | CASSLGQGSVLGAKNIQYF | TGTGCCAGCAGCTTGGGACAGGGAAGCGTCCTTGGCGCCAAAAACATTCAGTACTTC
TRBJ1-5 | many | TRBV19 | NA | CASSIVDGKNQPQHF | TGTGCCAGTAGTATAGTGGACGGGAAAAATCAGCCCCAGCATTTT
TRBJ2-7 | many | TRBV11-2 | TRBD2 | CASSLEASGGYEQYF | TGTGCCAGCAGCTTAGAGGCTAGCGGGGGGTACGAGCAGTACTTC
TRBJ2-2 | many | TRBV6-2/TRBV6-3 | NA | CASKGGDTNTGELFF | TGTGCCAGCAAAGGCGGGGACACGAACACCGGGGAGCTGTTTTTT
TRBJ1-1 | many | TRBV12-3/TRBV12-4 | TRBD1 | CASSSDRANTEAFF | TGTGCCAGCAGTTCAGACAGGGCGAACACTGAAGCTTTCTTT
TRBJ2-5 | few | TRBV12-3/TRBV12-4 | NA | CASMGRPDFLTQYF | TGTGCCAGCATGGGGCGGCCGGACTTCTTGACCCAGTACTTC
TRBJ1-2 | NA | TRBV20-1 | NA | CSAKLNDGRYGYTF | TGCAGTGCCAAATTGAATGACGGAAGATATGGCTACACCTTC
TRBJ2-5 | many | TRBV11-2 | TRBD2 | CASSDGLAGIVGETQYF | TGTGCCAGCAGCGACGGACTAGCGGGGATAGTCGGGGAGACCCAGTACTTC